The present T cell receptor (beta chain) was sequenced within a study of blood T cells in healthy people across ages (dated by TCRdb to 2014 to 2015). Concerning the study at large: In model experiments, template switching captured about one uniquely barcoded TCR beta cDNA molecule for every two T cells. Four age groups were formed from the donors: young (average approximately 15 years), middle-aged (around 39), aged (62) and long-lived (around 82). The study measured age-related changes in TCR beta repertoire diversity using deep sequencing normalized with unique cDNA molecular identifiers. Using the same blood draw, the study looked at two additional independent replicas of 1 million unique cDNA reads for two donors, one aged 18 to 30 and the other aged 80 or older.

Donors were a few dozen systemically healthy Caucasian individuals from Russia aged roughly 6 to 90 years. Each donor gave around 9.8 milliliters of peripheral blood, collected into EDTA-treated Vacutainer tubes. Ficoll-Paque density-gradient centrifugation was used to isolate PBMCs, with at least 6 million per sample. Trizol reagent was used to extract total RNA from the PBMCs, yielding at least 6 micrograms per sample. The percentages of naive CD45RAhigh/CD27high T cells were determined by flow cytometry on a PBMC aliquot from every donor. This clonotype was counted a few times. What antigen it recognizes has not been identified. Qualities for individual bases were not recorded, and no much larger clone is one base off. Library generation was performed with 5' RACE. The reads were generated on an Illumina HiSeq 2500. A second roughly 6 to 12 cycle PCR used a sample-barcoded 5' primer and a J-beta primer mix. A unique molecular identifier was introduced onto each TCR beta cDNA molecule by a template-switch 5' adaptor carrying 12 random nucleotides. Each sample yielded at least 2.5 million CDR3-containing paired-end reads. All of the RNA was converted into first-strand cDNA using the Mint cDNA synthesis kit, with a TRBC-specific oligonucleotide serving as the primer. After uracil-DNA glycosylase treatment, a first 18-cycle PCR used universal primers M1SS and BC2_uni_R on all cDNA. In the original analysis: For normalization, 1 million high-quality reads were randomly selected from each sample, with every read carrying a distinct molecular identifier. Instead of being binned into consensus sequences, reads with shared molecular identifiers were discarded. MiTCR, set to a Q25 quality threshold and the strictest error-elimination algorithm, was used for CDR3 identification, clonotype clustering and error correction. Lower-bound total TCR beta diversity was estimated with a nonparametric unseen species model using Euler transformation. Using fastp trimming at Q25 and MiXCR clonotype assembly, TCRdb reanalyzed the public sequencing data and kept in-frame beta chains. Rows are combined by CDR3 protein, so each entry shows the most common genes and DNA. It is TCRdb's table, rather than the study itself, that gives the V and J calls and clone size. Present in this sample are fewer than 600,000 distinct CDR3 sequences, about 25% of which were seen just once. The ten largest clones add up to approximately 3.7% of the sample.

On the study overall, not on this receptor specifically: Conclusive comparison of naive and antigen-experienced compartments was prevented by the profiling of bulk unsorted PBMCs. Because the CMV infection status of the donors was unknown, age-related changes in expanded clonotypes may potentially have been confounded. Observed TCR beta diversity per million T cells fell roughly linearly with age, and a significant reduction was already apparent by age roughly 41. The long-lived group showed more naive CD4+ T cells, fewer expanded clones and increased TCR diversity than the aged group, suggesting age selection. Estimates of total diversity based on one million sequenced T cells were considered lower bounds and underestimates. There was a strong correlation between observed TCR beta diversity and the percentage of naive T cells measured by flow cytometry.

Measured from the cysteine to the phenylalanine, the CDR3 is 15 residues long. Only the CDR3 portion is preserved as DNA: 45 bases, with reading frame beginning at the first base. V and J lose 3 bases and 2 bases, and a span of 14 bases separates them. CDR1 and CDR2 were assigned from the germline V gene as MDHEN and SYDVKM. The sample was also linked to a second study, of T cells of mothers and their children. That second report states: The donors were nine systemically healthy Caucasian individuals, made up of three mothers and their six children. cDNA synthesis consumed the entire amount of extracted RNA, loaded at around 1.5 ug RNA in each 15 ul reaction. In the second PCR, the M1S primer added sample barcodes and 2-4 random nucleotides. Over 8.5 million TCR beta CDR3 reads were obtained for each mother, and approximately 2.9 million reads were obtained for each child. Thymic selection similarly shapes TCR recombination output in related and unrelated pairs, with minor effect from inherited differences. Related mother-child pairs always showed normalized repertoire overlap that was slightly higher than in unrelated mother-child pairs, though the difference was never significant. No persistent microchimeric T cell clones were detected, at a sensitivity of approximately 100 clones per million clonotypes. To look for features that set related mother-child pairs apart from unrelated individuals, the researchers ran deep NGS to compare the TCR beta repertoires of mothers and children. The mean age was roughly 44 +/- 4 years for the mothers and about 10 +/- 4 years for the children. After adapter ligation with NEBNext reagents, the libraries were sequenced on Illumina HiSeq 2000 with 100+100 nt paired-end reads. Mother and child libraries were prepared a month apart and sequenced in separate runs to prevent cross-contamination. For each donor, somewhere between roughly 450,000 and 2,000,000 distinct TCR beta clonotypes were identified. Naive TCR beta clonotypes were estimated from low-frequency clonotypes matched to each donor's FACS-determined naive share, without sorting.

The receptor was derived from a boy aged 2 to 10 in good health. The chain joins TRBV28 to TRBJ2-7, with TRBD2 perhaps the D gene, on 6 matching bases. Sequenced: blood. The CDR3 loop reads CASSFILARTYEQYF. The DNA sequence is TGTGCCAGCAGTTTCATTCTAGCGAGGACCTACGAGCAGTACTTC.